These T cell receptor beta chains were read from a single sample in a study of T cell responses to AZD1222 COVID-19 vaccine. Clones were read by immunoSEQ multiplex PCR, and TCRdb kept only the in-frame ones, dropping some. The sample yields approximately 160,000 clones, 75% to 95% seen once. The sample consisted of peripheral blood, taken on day 0 of AZD1222 vaccination. The receptors were sampled from an adult in good health. CDR3s leave out the opening cysteine and the closing phenylalanine or tryptophan. The order of the fields is CDR3 length, J gene, V gene, CDR3 protein.

11 TRBJ1-6 TRBV15 ATSSDRDSPLH
10 TRBJ2-1 TRBV12-5 ASGFSTDEQF
11 TRBJ1-3 TRBV11-3 ASSRYRGNTIY
10 TRBJ1-3 TRBV11-2 ASSLAGNTIY
13 TRBJ2-7 TRBV11-3 ASSHRQGLAYEQY
15 TRBJ2-5 TRBV7-7 ASSKRGRQLGGETQY
11 TRBJ1-1 TRBV3-1/TRBV3-2 ASSQTGNTEAF
12 TRBJ1-2 TRBV11-2 ASSLGQGHYGYT
10 TRBJ2-7 TRBV29-1 SVGMTGVEQY
14 TRBJ1-2 TRBV6-5 ASSLSGRRSPYGYT
11 TRBJ1-5 TRBV6-5 ASRGLGNQPQH
14 TRBJ1-2 TRBV14 ASSQDHPGQGGGYT